This TCR beta chain was captured by sequencing in a study of blood T cell repertoires in COVID-19 (dated by TCRdb to about 2020). For the wider study: For ImmuneRACE Cohort 3, a participant was defined as recovered based on two consecutive negative NP/OP PCR tests, clearance by a healthcare professional, or resolution of symptoms. The samples were drawn from two sources: the first 160 participants of the ongoing ImmuneRACE study, and 1,200 or so subjects contributed by 6 global collaborators. The repertoires were released in a freely available public database meant as a resource for research on the immune response to SARS-CoV-2. Samples from collaborators originated in the United States, Italy and Spain and spanned both the acute and convalescent phases of COVID-19. Subjects who had been exposed to COVID-19, were actively infected with it, or had recovered from it provided the deeply sampled blood TCRbeta repertoires that made up the dataset. The material from the prospective study consisted of cDNA or gDNA derived from T cells, B-cell-depleted T cells, or PBMCs. Where available, HLA class I and class II types were obtained from metadata supplied by the sample provider rather than from assay-based typing. The sample metadata nearly always contained a de-identified subject ID, COVID-19 status, age in years and sex.

TCRbeta CDR3 regions were amplified from genomic DNA using the immunoSEQ Assay, a bias-controlled multiplex PCR. In the original analysis: The number of nucleated cells in each sample was estimated by amplification of reference gene primers within the assay. To quantify the absolute abundance of each unique TCRbeta CDR3 rearrangement, sequence reads were collapsed and filtered. For each sample, productive Simpson clonality was calculated as the square root of Simpson's diversity index over productive rearrangements. What TCRdb holds here is the immuneACCESS table cut down to in-frame rearrangements. Part of the clones is not present; checked against another copy, under half of the missing clones reflect an unresolved V gene, and the others are unexplained. The V and J calls and clone size were taken over from that table, and D and trimming were inferred from the DNA. A total of roughly 200,000 clones appear in this sample, about 86% of them only once. Of the sample, 3.1% is held by the ten largest clones.

Enrolling through a virtual design, the prospective study's participants ranged in age from roughly 18 to 95 years and lived across roughly 24 United States geographic areas. In the prospective study, cohorts were assigned on the basis of participant-reported clinical history obtained from a screening survey and a study questionnaire. Each participant in the prospective study had whole blood, serum and a nasopharyngeal or oropharyngeal swab collected by mobile phlebotomists. Prospective study participants could optionally give additional blood draws and questionnaires over a roughly two-month period. Before DNA extraction, prospective study blood samples were shipped either frozen or at room temperature. Results the study describes overall, beyond this receptor: The amount of clinical and demographic metadata varied by source and participant and was provided uncurated.

As concerns this clone: Its antigen target is currently unknown. Per-base quality was not reported, and no clone a single base away is much larger than it.

The CDR3 contains 15 residues, cysteine and phenylalanine counted. Only the CDR3 DNA is retained, 45 bases long and in frame from the first base. The germline V and J ends show losses of 4 bases and 7 bases respectively, and no gene match explains 10 bases of the junction. CDR1 SGHVS and CDR2 FNYEAQ were looked up in the germline V gene. The receptor's source is a woman between 45 and 60 years old in a cohort exposed to, infected with or recovered from COVID-19 (not recorded which). Rearrangement joined TRBV7-6 to TRBJ1-1; 9 of the junction bases match TRBD1. Material for sequencing was PBMCs or T cells enriched from blood (not recorded which). The CDR3 region has the sequence CASSSAGTGLIEAFF. The nucleotides are TGTGCCAGCAGCTCAGCCGGGACAGGGTTGATTGAAGCTTTCTTT. Outside the CDR3, residues come from the reference TRBV7-6 and TRBJ1-1 proteins, so the full variable domain is: GAGVSQSPRYKVTKRGQDVALRCDPISGHVSLYWYRQALGQGPEFLTYFNYEAQQDKSGLPNDRFSAERPEGSISTLTIQRTEQRDSAMYRCASSSAGTGLIEAFFGQGTRLTVV.